This T cell receptor beta chain was identified in a study of regulatory T cells in long-lasting Graves disease (dated by TCRdb to 2020 to 2023). At the level of the whole study: Persistent Graves' disease was defined as persistently positive TSH receptor autoantibodies together with antithyroid drug treatment for over 5 years. This study used TCR sequencing and RNA sequencing of peripheral blood to compare persistent Graves' disease patients against newly diagnosed Graves' disease patients. The study was registered as a clinical trial and conducted in China. A total of around 35 samples underwent TCR sequencing, from 13 patients with persistent Graves' disease and approximately 20 patients with newly diagnosed Graves' disease. On average, persistent Graves' disease patients in the clinical cohort had been on antithyroid drugs for around ten years.

Explained via the paper, the time point label denotes: persistent/refractory GD, antithyroid drugs over 5 years with positive TRAb. For both TCR sequencing and RNA sequencing, RNA was extracted from PBMCs in TRIzol. Graves' disease was diagnosed according to American Thyroid Association guidelines. The patients came from an endocrinology department in Xi'an, China. From each patient, about 9 milliliters of peripheral blood was collected into an EDTA anticoagulant tube. PBMCs were isolated by Ficoll Paque Plus density gradient separation without further T cell sorting. An Agilent 2100 Bioanalyzer and agarose gel were used to check RNA quality, and a NanoDrop 2000 was used to measure RNA concentration. Libraries came from multiplex PCR. Sequenced on an Illumina HiSeq 4000. iRepertoire HTBI primers and Arm-PCR amplification of CDR3 regions were used to construct TCR beta libraries. PCR products were gel purified before sequencing. In the original analysis: A total of roughly 58 TRBV and under 15 TRBJ segments were identified across samples and were used for gene usage analysis of CDR3 amino acid clonotypes. Filtered high-quality paired reads were merged into contigs using COPE and FqMerger. BLAST was used to align contigs to the IMGT TRBV, TRBD and TRBJ reference genes, and CDR3 was defined following IMGT. Highly expanded clones were defined as clonotypes with a frequency above 0.1%. Shannon entropy served as the measure of repertoire diversity, while the Gini coefficient captured V-J evenness. Clonotypes shared by more than one individual were considered public. The public reads were reprocessed in TCRdb via fastp at Q25 and MiXCR, keeping in-frame beta chains. CDR3 protein duplicates are merged, each entry listing the most common genes and DNA. TCRdb, not the original authors, processed these V and J calls. This sample comprises approximately 400,000 distinct CDR3 sequences, 20% to 25% of them detected only once. The biggest ten clones account for around 20% of the sample.

This clonotype was seen ten or more times. Its antigen specificity is not known. Base qualities are not provided; no much larger clone lies one nucleotide away. Study-wide conclusions, independent of this receptor: Lower TCR Shannon entropy and fewer highly expanded clones were observed in persistent Graves' disease patients than in newly diagnosed patients, which suggested clonal expansion. The small sample size was acknowledged by the authors as a limitation that may reduce accuracy. Patients with persistent disease shared more public clonotypes (about 2,900) than newly diagnosed patients did (approximately 990). Only the TCR beta chain was sequenced and analyzed. Only peripheral blood was studied, because thyroid tissue, the primary lesion, was inaccessible.

The source was peripheral blood mononuclear cells (PBMCs), collected when the disease was refractory, from a patient treated with antithyroid drugs. The receptor was derived from a female donor with Graves disease.

The CDR3 region has the sequence CASSTFEQGVGYEQYF. The DNA reads as follows: TGTGCCAGCAGTACCTTCGAACAGGGCGTGGGGTACGAGCAGTACTTC. The chain is made from TRBV5-5 and TRBJ2-7; TRBD1 might be the D gene, on 6 matching bases. Deletion took 5 bases off V and 4 bases off J, with a span of 22 bases between the germline ends. Sequences SGHKS (CDR1) and YYEKEE (CDR2) are obtained from the germline V gene (reference sequence). Inclusive of the bounding cysteine and phenylalanine, the CDR3 is 16 residues long. Kept here is only the CDR3 DNA, which spans 48 bases and is read in frame from base 1.